This T cell receptor beta chain was sequenced during a study of blood T cell repertoires in COVID-19. A few counts support this clone. With 6 bases clipped from V and 6 bases from J, the junction kept 10 bases outside the gene matches. CDR1 and CDR2 (germline): MDHEN, SYDVKM. This CDR3 has 15 residues. The Seattle patients joined while their infection was active and were tracked longitudinally afterward. Profiled with immunoSEQ multiplex PCR; TCRdb holds only in-frame clones, not every one. This table holds about 200,000 clones, approximately 90% found once. This sequence joins TRBV28 and TRBJ2-7; 11 bases line up with TRBD2. This TCR was sampled from a man aged 45 to 65 with COVID-19, enrolled during active disease. The specimen sequenced was peripheral blood. The CDR3 sequence: CASRSFSGGAAEQYF. As DNA, the CDR3 is TGTGCCAGCAGGTCTTTTAGCGGGGGGGCGGCCGAGCAGTACTTC. The variable domain in full, completed from reference TRBV28 and TRBJ2-7, reads DVKVTQSSRYLVKRTGEKVFLECVQDMDHENMFWYRQDPGLGLRLIYFSYDVKMKEKGDIPEGYSVSREKKERFSLILESASTNQTSMYLCASRSFSGGAAEQYFGPGTRLTVT.